The 19 T cell receptor beta chains below come from one sample, sequenced in a study of blood T cell repertoires in COVID-19. The assay was immunoSEQ multiplex PCR, and TCRdb's table has in-frame clones only and misses some. The sample lists nearly 40,000 clones, around three quarters occurring once. The sequenced sample consisted of peripheral blood. These receptors were taken from a man aged 80 or over with active or convalescent COVID-19.

The J gene is TRBJ2-3, the V gene TRBV4-1; D gene uncertain. CDR3 length equals 19 residues. Per germline, CDR1 MGHRA and CDR2 YSYEKL. Trimming removed 3 bases from V and 1 base from J, with 23 bases in between. The CDR3 DNA reads TGCGCCAGCAGCCACTCCCCTGGCGGAGTTTATTCGGGCACAGATACGCAGTATTTT. Amino acid sequence: CASSHSPGGVYSGTDTQYF.

This chain uses TRBV11-3 with TRBJ2-1, with 10 bases aligning to TRBD1. After removal of 2 bases from V and 8 bases from J, the junction contained 3 bases not matched to a gene. This CDR3 is 14 amino acids long. CDR1 is SGHNT, CDR2 YENEEA, per germline. CDR3 sequence reads: CASSLRQGADEQFF. CDR3 coding DNA: TGTGCCAGCAGCTTACGACAGGGGGCCGATGAGCAGTTCTTC.

The chain's CDR3 is CASSPSGLEQYF. The CDR3 DNA reads as TGTGCCAGCAGTCCGAGTGGGCTGGAGCAGTACTTC. The chain uses TRBV3-1 (or the pseudogene TRBV3-2) and TRBJ2-7; D not certain. This CDR3 has 12 residues. The V and J ends lost 6 bases and 7 bases respectively, with 13 bases between them. Germline assignment: CDR1 LGHDT and CDR2 YNNKEL (reference sequence).

This chain joins TRBV11-2 and TRBJ2-7; a weak D match, TRBD2 (6 bases). In germline, CDR1 is SGHAT, CDR2 FQNNGV. This CDR3 region has 14 residues. V shed 5 bases and J shed 3 bases, with 14 bases lying between them. CDR3: CASSMPGLDYEQYF. The CDR3 DNA reads as TGTGCCAGCAGCATGCCGGGACTCGACTACGAGCAGTACTTC.

This rearrangement joins TRBV7-2 to TRBJ2-3, with a possible D match to TRBD1 (5 bases). Trimming left V 5 bases short and J 7 bases short, with 19 bases between. The V gene's germline CDR1 is SGHTA and CDR2 FQGNSA. CDR3 length equals 15 residues. The CDR3 loop reads CASSIRQISGYTQYF. In DNA form, the CDR3 reads TGTGCCAGCAGCATCAGACAGATTTCGGGTTATACGCAGTATTTT.

The V call is TRBV15, the J call TRBJ1-6; 8 bases fit TRBD1. Germline V lookup: CDR1 LNHNV, CDR2 YYDKDF (reference sequence). The CDR3 runs to 16 residues. Germline trimming cut 6 bases from V and 7 bases from J; bases unmatched to any gene: 11. Written as DNA, the CDR3 is TGTGCCACCAGAGGACAGGGAACAACCAGGAATTCACCCCTCCACTTT. Translated: CATRGQGTTRNSPLHF.

The CDR3 DNA sequence: TGCGCCAGCAGCTTGGGGTCGGACAGGGGGCGAAAAGAGACCCAGTACTTC. It translates to CASSLGSDRGRKETQYF. The rearrangement joins TRBV5-1 to TRBJ2-5, with 11 bases identical to TRBD1. The length of the CDR3 is 17 residues. J gave up 3 bases and V 0 bases, and 7 bases lay outside the gene matches. Germline V gene lookup returns CDR1 SGHRS and CDR2 YFSETQ.

This clone has a single count. The V gene is TRBV12-3 or TRBV12-4, the J gene TRBJ1-2; TRBD1 agrees at 8 bases. The V segment lost 4 bases and the J segment 4 bases; nucleotides outside the gene matches: 2. The CDR3 consists of 13 residues. The chain's CDR3 is CASSSTGAYGYTF. The CDR3 DNA reads as TGTGCCAGCAGTTCGACAGGGGCCTATGGCTACACCTTC.

J is TRBJ1-3 and V is TRBV28, with D hard to call. Per germline, CDR1 MDHEN and CDR2 SYDVKM. V was trimmed by 7 bases and J by 4 bases, leaving 14 bases between them. The CDR3 runs to 14 residues. The CDR3 DNA is TGTGCCAGCAAACCGACGGGTGTCGGAAACACCATATATTTT. Its protein product is CASKPTGVGNTIYF.

The genes are TRBV21-1 and TRBJ2-1; TRBD1 was called by the table and not checked on the DNA. TRBV21-1 is described as a pseudogene. This CDR3 has 16 residues. The CDR3 bases are TGTGCCAGCAGCAAAGAAGGGACACTGAATCACAATGAGCAGTTCTTC. Amino acids: CASSKEGTLNHNEQFF.

V is TRBV7-3 and J is TRBJ2-5, with D unclear. This CDR3 contains 15 residues. From germline, CDR1 is SGHTA and CDR2 FQGTGA. Trimming left V 2 bases short and J 2 bases short, with 12 bases between. DNA of the CDR3: TGTGCCAGCAGCTTAGACTTGGGTTCTCAAGAGACCCAGTACTTC. It codes for CASSLDLGSQETQYF.

This clone was counted a few times. This rearrangement joins TRBV18 to TRBJ2-3, with D possibly matching TRBD1 (5 bases). The ends were cut back, 2 bases at V and 4 bases at J, with 10 bases in the middle. Germline loops: CDR1 KGHSH, CDR2 LQKENI. The length of the CDR3 is 14 residues. The CDR3 region has the DNA TGTGCCAGCTCACCAGGGCAGGGATCAGATACGCAGTATTTT. Residues: CASSPGQGSDTQYF.

CDR3 nucleotide sequence: TGCGCCAGCAGCCCTCGACAGGTCCGCTCCTACAATGAGCAGTTCTTC. Translating gives CASSPRQVRSYNEQFF. The chain has TRBV5-1 and TRBJ2-1; tentatively, D is TRBD1 (6 bases). CDR3 length equals 16 residues. Trimming removed 4 bases at V and 0 bases at J, with 14 bases between. CDR1 and CDR2 (germline): SGHRS, YFSETQ.

V is TRBV30 and J is TRBJ1-2, with 9 positions matching TRBD1. The CDR3 totals 14 residues. V lost 6 bases and J lost 8; bases outside the gene matches: 13. The V gene's germline CDR1 is GTSNPN and CDR2 SVGIG (reference sequence). The CDR3: CACTGTGKMGGYTF. CDR3 sequence (DNA): TGTGCCTGTACCGGGACAGGGAAGATGGGAGGCTACACCTTC.

The CDR3 DNA is TGTGCCAGCAGTCCCGGATTGGACACATCATACCGTGAAGCTTTCTTT. It codes for CASSPGLDTSYREAFF. V is TRBV25-1 and J is TRBJ1-1; D is perhaps TRBD1 (5 bases). From germline, CDR1 is MGHDK and CDR2 SYGVNS. Trimming removed 5 bases from V and 7 bases from J, with 23 bases in between. The CDR3 has 16 residues.

This chain connects TRBV28 to TRBJ2-3, with 7 bases fitting TRBD2. Trimming removed 6 bases from V and 2 bases from J; junction bases left unmatched: 2. Germline values: CDR1 MDHEN, CDR2 SYDVKM. This CDR3 comprises 13 residues. CDR3 region: CASRSGNTDTQYF. DNA for the CDR3: TGTGCCAGCAGGAGCGGGAACACAGATACGCAGTATTTT.

The chain recombines TRBV5-8 with TRBJ2-3; D remains ambiguous. The V end was cut by 3 bases, the J end by 5 bases, with 4 bases between. CDR3 size: 11 residues. Germline V gives CDR1 SGHTS, CDR2 YDEGEE. The CDR3 is CASSSRDTQYF. The DNA for the CDR3 is TGTGCCAGCAGCTCTAGAGATACGCAGTATTTT.

This chain uses TRBV11-3 with TRBJ1-6; 8 bases agree with TRBD1. The CDR3 sequence is 18 residues long. Trimming cost V 0 bases and J 9 bases; bases outside gene matches: 13. Germline CDR1 SGHNT, CDR2 YENEEA. The CDR3 here is CASSLEGARQGKGSPLHF. The DNA of the CDR3 is TGTGCCAGCAGCTTAGAGGGGGCTCGACAGGGGAAAGGTTCACCCCTCCACTTT. The complete variable domain, with remaining parts taken from reference TRBV11-3 and TRBJ1-6, reads EAGVVQSPRYKIIEKKQPVAFWCNPISGHNTLYWYLQNLGQGPELLIRYENEEAVDDSQLPKDRFSAERLKGVDSTLKIQPAELGDSAVYLCASSLEGARQGKGSPLHFGNGTRLTVT.

The chain is built from TRBV28 and TRBJ2-7, with D hard to call. Germline CDR1 reads MDHEN; CDR2 reads SYDVKM. V gave up 2 bases and J gave up 1 base, with 12 bases separating them. CDR3 size: 15 residues. The CDR3 DNA is TGTGCCAGCAGTTTAAGTAGTATCTCTTCCTACGAGCAGTACTTC. This gives the protein CASSLSSISSYEQYF. Based on the CDR3 plus reference TRBV28 and TRBJ2-7, the full variable domain is DVKVTQSSRYLVKRTGEKVFLECVQDMDHENMFWYRQDPGLGLRLIYFSYDVKMKEKGDIPEGYSVSREKKERFSLILESASTNQTSMYLCASSLSSISSYEQYFGPGTRLTVT.